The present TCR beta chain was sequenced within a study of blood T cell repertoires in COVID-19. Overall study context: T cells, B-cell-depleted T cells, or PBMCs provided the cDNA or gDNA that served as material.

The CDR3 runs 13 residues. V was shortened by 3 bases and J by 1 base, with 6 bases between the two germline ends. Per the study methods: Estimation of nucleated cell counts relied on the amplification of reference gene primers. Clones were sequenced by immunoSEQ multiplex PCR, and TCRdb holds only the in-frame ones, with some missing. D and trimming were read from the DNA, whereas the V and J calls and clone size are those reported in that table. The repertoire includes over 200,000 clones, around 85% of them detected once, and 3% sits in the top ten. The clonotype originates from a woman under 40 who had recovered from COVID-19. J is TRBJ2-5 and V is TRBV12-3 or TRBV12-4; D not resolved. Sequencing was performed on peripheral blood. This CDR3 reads CASSFRSQETQYF. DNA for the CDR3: TGTGCCAGCAGTTTCCGGTCCCAAGAGACCCAGTACTTC.